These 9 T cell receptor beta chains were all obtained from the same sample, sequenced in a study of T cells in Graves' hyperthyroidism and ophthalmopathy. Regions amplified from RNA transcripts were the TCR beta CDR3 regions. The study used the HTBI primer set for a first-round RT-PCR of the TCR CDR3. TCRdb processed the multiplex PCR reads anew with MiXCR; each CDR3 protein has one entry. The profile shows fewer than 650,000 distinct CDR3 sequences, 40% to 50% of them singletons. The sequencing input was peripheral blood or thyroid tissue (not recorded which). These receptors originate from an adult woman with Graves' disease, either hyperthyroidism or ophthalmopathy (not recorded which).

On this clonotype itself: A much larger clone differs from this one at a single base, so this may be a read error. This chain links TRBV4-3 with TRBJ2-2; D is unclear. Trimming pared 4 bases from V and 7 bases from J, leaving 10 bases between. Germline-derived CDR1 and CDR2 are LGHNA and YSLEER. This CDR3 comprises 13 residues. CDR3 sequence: CASSRQGNGELFF. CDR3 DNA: TGCGCCAGCAGCCGACAAGGAAACGGGGAGCTGTTTTTT.

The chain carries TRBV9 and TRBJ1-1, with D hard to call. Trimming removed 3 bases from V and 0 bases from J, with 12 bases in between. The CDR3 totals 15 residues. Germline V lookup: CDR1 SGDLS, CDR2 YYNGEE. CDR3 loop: CASSAVGNMNTEAFF. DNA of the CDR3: TGTGCCAGCAGCGCCGTCGGTAACATGAACACTGAAGCTTTCTTT.

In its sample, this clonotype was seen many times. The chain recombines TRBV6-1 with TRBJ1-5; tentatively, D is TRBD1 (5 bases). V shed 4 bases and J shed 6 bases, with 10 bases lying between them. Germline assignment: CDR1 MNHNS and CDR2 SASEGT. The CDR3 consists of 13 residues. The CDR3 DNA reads TGTGCCAGCAGTGGCGGAGGGGCTCAGCCCCAGCATTTT. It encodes CASSGGGAQPQHF.

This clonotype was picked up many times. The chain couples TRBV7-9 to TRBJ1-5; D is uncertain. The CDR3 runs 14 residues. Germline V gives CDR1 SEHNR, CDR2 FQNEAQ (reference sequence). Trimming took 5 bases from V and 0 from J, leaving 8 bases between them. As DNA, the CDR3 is TGTGCCAGCAGCACAGAGGGTAGCAATCAGCCCCAGCATTTT. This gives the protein CASSTEGSNQPQHF.

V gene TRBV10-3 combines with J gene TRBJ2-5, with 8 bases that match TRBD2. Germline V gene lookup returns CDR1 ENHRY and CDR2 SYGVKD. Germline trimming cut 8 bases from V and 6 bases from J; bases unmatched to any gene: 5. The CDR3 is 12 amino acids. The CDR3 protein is CAISTSAKTQYF. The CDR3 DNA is TGTGCCATCTCGACTAGCGCAAAGACCCAGTACTTC.

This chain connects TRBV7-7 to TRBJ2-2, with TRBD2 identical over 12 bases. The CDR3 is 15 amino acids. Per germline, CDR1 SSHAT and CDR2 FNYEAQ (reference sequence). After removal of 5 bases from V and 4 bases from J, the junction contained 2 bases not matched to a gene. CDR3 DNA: TGTGCCAGCAGCCAGGGACTAGCGGGCACCGGGGAGCTGTTTTTT. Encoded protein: CASSQGLAGTGELFF. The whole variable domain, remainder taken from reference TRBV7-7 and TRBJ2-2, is GAGVSQSPRYKVTKRGQDVTLRCDPISSHATLYWYQQALGQGPEFLTYFNYEAQPDKSGLPSDRFSAERPEGSISTLTIQRTEQRDSAMYRCASSQGLAGTGELFFGEGSRLTVL.

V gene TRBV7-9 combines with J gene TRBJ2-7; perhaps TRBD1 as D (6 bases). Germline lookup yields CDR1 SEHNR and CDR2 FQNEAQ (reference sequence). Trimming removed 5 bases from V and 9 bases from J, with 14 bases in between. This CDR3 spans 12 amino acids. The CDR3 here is CASSETGMRQYF. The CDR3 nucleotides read TGTGCCAGCAGCGAAACAGGGATGCGGCAGTACTTC.

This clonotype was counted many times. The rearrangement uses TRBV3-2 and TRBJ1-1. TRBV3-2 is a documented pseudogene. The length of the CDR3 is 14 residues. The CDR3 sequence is CASMLGETHTEAFF. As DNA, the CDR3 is TGTGCCAGCATGCTTGGGGAGACCCACACTGAAGCTTTCTTT.

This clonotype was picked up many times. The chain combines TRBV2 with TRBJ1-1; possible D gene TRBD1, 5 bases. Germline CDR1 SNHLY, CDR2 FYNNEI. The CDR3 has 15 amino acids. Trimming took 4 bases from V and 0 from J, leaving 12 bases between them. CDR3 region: CASSGQGGMNTEAFF. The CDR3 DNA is TGTGCCAGCAGTGGCCAGGGCGGGATGAACACTGAAGCTTTCTTT.